This TCR beta chain was observed in a study of cytomegalovirus exposure and HLA in healthy donors. Germline values: CDR1 SGHNT, CDR2 YYREEE (reference sequence). The CDR3 loop spans 15 amino acids. Trimming took 0 bases from V and 6 from J, leaving 13 bases between them. 13 Jbeta primers and 60 Vbeta primers were used for the PCR. Method: immunoSEQ multiplex PCR; TCRdb's copy keeps in-frame clones and lacks some. The table shows some 130,000 clones, with more than 65% occurring only once. The source is a male donor in good health and CMV-seropositive. The chain couples TRBV5-4 to TRBJ2-1; D is perhaps TRBD2 (6 bases). The sequenced sample consisted of PBMCs. CDR3 in DNA: TGTGCCAGCAGCTTGGAACCGGGGGAAGGCAATGAGCAGTTCTTC. Amino acids: CASSLEPGEGNEQFF.